There are many counts of the clone carrying this T cell receptor beta chain. These data belong to a study of blood T cells in healthy people across ages. PCR was performed a second time for about 7 to 11 cycles using a sample-barcoded 5' primer and a J-beta primer mix. Sequencing recovered at least 2.5 million CDR3-containing paired-end reads from each sample. TCRdb re-called the 5' RACE reads through MiXCR, storing one row per CDR3 protein. In the table there are some 930,000 distinct CDR3 sequences, about 28% of which are singletons. V dropped 4 bases and J dropped 6 bases, with 13 bases sitting between them. The CDR3 extends over 14 amino acids. Germline V CDR1 and CDR2: LGHNA, YSLEER. The same specimen was also included in a second study, on T cells of mothers and their children.

The sample was blood. J is TRBJ1-5 and V is TRBV4-3; D is perhaps TRBD1 (5 bases). This TCR was sampled from a woman aged 40 to 50 in good health. The CDR3 sequence: CASSLGSGGQPQHF. CDR3 nucleotides: TGCGCCAGCAGCCTAGGGTCTGGGGGTCAGCCCCAGCATTTT.